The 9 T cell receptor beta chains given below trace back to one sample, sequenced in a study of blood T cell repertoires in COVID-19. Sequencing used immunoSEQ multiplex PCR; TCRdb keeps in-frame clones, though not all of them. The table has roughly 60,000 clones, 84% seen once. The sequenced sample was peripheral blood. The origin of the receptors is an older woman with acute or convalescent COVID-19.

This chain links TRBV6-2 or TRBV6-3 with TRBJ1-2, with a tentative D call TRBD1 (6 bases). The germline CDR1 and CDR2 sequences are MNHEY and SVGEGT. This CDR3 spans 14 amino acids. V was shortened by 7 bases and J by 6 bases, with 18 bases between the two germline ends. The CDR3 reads CASTPGWGLHGYTF. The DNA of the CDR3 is TGTGCCAGCACCCCAGGGTGGGGGCTTCATGGCTACACCTTC.

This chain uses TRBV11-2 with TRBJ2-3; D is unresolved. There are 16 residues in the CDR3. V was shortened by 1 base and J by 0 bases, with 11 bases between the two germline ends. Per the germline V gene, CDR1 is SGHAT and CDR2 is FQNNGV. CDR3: CASSLGYGQSTDTQYF. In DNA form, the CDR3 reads TGTGCCAGCAGCTTAGGCTATGGGCAGAGCACAGATACGCAGTATTTT.

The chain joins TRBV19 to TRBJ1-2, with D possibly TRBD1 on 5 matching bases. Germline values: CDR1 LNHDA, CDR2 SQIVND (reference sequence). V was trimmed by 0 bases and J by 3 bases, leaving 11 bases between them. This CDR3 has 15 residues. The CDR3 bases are TGTGCCAGTAGTATAGATACGTCAGGGTACTATGGCTACACCTTC. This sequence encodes CASSIDTSGYYGYTF. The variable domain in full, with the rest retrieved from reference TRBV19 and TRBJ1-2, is DGGITQSPKYLFRKEGQNVTLSCEQNLNHDAMYWYRQDPGQGLRLIYYSQIVNDFQKGDIAEGYSVSREKKESFPLTVTSAQKNPTAFYLCASSIDTSGYYGYTFGSGTRLTVV.

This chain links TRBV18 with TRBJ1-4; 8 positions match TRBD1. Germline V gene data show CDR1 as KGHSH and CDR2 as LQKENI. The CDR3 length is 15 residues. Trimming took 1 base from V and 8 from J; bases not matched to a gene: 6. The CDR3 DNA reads TGTGCCAGCTCACCACGGCCCAGGGGGCAAGAAAAACTGTTTTTT. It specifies CASSPRPRGQEKLFF.

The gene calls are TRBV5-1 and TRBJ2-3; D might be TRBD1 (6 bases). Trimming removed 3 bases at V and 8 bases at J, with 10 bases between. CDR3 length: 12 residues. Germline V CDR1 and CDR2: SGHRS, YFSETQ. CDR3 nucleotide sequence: TGCGCCAGCAGCTCGGACAGTCCTACGCAGTATTTT. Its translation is CASSSDSPTQYF. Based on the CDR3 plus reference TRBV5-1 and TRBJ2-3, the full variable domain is KAGVTQTPRYLIKTRGQQVTLSCSPISGHRSVSWYQQTPGQGLQFLFEYFSETQRNKGNFPGRFSGRQFSNSRSEMNVSTLELGDSALYLCASSSDSPTQYFGPGTRLTVL.

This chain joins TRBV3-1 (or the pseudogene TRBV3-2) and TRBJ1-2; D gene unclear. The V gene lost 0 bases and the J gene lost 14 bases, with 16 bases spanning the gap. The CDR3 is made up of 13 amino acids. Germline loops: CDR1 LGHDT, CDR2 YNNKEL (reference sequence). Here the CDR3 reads CASSQDRRGAWTF. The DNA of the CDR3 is TGTGCCAGCAGCCAAGATCGACGGGGTGCTTGGACCTTC.

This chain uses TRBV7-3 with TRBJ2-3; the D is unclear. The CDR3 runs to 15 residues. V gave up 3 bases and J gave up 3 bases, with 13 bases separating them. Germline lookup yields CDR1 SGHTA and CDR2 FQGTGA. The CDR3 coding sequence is TGTGCCAGCAGCTTGAGTATCCAGCGAACAGATACGCAGTATTTT. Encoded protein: CASSLSIQRTDTQYF.

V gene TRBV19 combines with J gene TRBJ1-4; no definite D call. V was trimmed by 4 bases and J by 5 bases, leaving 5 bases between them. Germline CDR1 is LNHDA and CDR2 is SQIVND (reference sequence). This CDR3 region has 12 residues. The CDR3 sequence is CASSTQNEKLFF. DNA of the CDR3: TGTGCCAGTAGTACTCAGAATGAAAAACTGTTTTTT. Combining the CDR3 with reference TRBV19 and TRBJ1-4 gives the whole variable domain DGGITQSPKYLFRKEGQNVTLSCEQNLNHDAMYWYRQDPGQGLRLIYYSQIVNDFQKGDIAEGYSVSREKKESFPLTVTSAQKNPTAFYLCASSTQNEKLFFGSGTQLSVL.

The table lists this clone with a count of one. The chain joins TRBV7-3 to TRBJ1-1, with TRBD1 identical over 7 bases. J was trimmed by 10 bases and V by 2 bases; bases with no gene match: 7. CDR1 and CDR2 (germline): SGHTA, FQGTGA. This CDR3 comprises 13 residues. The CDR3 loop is CASSLDRASLAFF. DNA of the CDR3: TGTGCCAGCAGCTTAGACAGGGCTTCATTAGCTTTCTTT. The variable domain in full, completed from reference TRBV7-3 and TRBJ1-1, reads GAGVSQTPSNKVTEKGKYVELRCDPISGHTALYWYRQSLGQGPEFLIYFQGTGAADDSGLPNDRFFAVRPEGSVSTLKIQRTERGDSAVYLCASSLDRASLAFFGQGTRLTVV.